The sequence of this TCR beta chain was determined in a study of T cells in Graves' hyperthyroidism and ophthalmopathy. The germline V gene has CDR1 MGHRA and CDR2 YSYEKL. Trimming removed 0 bases at V and 1 base at J, with 7 bases between. CDR3 length: 15 amino acids. This clonotype has more than one count but fewer than ten. Its specificity is unknown. RNA transcripts yielded amplified TCR beta CDR3 regions. Primed by the HTBI set, a first-round RT-PCR was run on the TCR CDR3. In TCRdb, the multiplex PCR reads were re-called with MiXCR into one record per CDR3 protein. In the table there are more than 550,000 distinct CDR3 sequences, 15% to 20% of which are singletons. General observations from the study: Blood shared most expanded thyroid clonotypes above 0.001.

Sequencing was done on a sample of blood. V usage is TRBV4-1 and J usage is TRBJ1-5; D possibly corresponds to TRBD1 (5 bases). The receptor was derived from a woman aged 45-65 years with Graves' hyperthyroidism that later progressed to Graves' ophthalmopathy. DNA for the CDR3: TGCGCCAGCAGCCAAGAATGGGGGAGCAATCAGCCCCAGCATTTT. Protein sequence: CASSQEWGSNQPQHF.